Following are 25 T cell receptor beta chains from one sample sequenced in a study of T cells in Graves' hyperthyroidism and ophthalmopathy (dated by TCRdb to about 2019). The receptor library was made with multiplex PCR. TCRdb lists the instrument as Illumina HiSeq 2000. TCR beta CDR3 regions were amplified from RNA transcripts. A first-round RT-PCR of the TCR CDR3 used the HTBI primer set with the Qiagen OneStep RT-PCR kit. TCRdb reran the public reads through fastp at Q25 and MiXCR, keeping productive beta chains. Each entry is one CDR3 protein sequence, shown with its most common DNA and genes. The sample contains about 270,000 distinct CDR3 sequences, roughly 22% of them found a single time. The ten largest clones capture 50% to 75% of the sample. Source material: blood. Receptor source: a man under 40 with Graves' ophthalmopathy.

J is TRBJ2-6 and V is TRBV27; D assignment may be TRBD1 or TRBD2 (5 bases each). CDR1 and CDR2 (germline): MNHEY, SMNVEV (reference sequence). V was cut by 1 base and J by 2 bases, with 6 bases left in between. This CDR3 has 15 residues. CDR3 sequence: CASSLLGAGANVLTF. In DNA, the CDR3 is TGTGCCAGCAGTTTATTGGGGGCTGGGGCCAACGTCCTGACTTTC.

This clonotype was detected ten times or more. In nucleotides, the CDR3 is TGTGCCAGTAGTAGGGGGACAGGGAACACAGATACGCAGTATTTT. Translation: CASSRGTGNTDTQYF. The J gene is TRBJ2-3, the V gene TRBV19; 9 bases are shared with TRBD1. V lost 4 bases and J lost 2; bases outside the gene matches: 4. Per germline, CDR1 LNHDA and CDR2 SQIVND (reference sequence). The CDR3 is 15 residues long.

Details on this clonotype: A much larger clone is a single base away; this may be a read error. The chain has TRBV5-1 and TRBJ1-1, with D perhaps TRBD1 (5 bases). The CDR3 contains 14 residues. Germline CDR1 reads SGHRS; CDR2 reads YFSETQ. V dropped 6 bases and J dropped 5 bases, with 17 bases sitting between them. The CDR3: CASTPGTRRTEAFF. The CDR3 DNA reads as TGCGCCAGCACCCCAGGGACCAGAAGGACTGAAGCTTTCTTT. Supplemented by reference TRBV5-1 and TRBJ1-1, the full variable domain reads KAGVTQTPRYLIKTRGQQVTLSCSPISGHRSVSWYQQTPGQGLQFLFEYFSETQRNKGNFPGRFSGRQFSNSRSEMNVSTLELGDSALYLCASTPGTRRTEAFFGQGTRLTVV.

The chain has TRBV11-3 and TRBJ1-5; 11 bases align to TRBD1. There are 18 residues in the CDR3. The germline gives CDR1 SGHNT, CDR2 YENEEA. V lost 4 bases to trimming and J lost 6 bases; unmatched junction nucleotides: 14. The CDR3 region has the DNA TGTGCCAGCAGCTGGGACAGGGGGTTTACGCTACGGGGTCAGCCCCAGCATTTT. Its translation: CASSWDRGFTLRGQPQHF.

This clonotype was detected a few times. The chain joins TRBV24-1 to TRBJ2-1, with D perhaps matching TRBD2 (6 bases). This CDR3 contains 16 residues. Germline V lookup: CDR1 KGHDR, CDR2 SFDVKD. Deletions cut 1 base from V and 5 bases from J, with 14 bases between. CDR3 sequence reads: CATSDLSGDGNNEQFF. The CDR3 coding sequence is TGTGCCACCAGTGATTTATCGGGGGACGGAAACAATGAGCAGTTCTTC.

This clonotype was found a few times. This chain joins TRBV27 and TRBJ1-5; unclear D gene. Looked up from germline, CDR1 is MNHEY and CDR2 is SMNVEV (reference sequence). This CDR3 is 15 amino acids long. Trimming removed 5 bases from V and 2 bases from J, with 13 bases in between. The DNA for the CDR3 is TGTGCCAGCAGTGTTGGAGTCGTGGGCAATCAGCCCCAGCATTTT. It yields the protein CASSVGVVGNQPQHF.

In this sample, this clonotype turned up a few times. The chain carries TRBV6-1 and TRBJ2-2; 11 bases are shared with TRBD2. CDR3 size: 19 residues. CDR1 MNHNS and CDR2 SASEGT come from the germline V gene. Losses at the gene ends were 4 bases for V and 0 bases for J; bases not matched to a gene: 10. The CDR3 here is CASSAGTSGTRSNTGELFF. The CDR3 DNA is TGTGCCAGCAGTGCCGGGACTAGCGGAACCAGATCGAACACCGGGGAGCTGTTTTTT.

There are a few counts of this clonotype. Its ends do not fully match the called genes, so a read error is possible. This rearrangement joins TRBV3-1 to TRBJ2-2, with D tentatively TRBD1 or TRBD2 (5 bases each). The CDR3 spans 17 residues. CDR1 is LGHDT, CDR2 YNNKEL, per germline (reference sequence). CDR3 bases: TGTGCCAGCAGTCAAAGAGGGGTGTTGCCTTTCACCGGGGAGCTGGTTTTT. Its translation is CASSQRGVLPFTGELVF.

The V gene is TRBV7-8, the J gene TRBJ2-7; 8 bases map to TRBD1. The CDR3 has 13 amino acids. The germline gives CDR1 SGHVS, CDR2 FQNEAQ. The V and J ends lost 5 bases and 6 bases, in that order; junction bases with no gene match: 6. DNA for the CDR3: TGTGCCAGCAGCACCCCAGGGGGCGGCGAGCAGTACTTC. Translated, it gives CASSTPGGGEQYF.

This clonotype has a handful of counts. The gene calls are TRBV6-5 and TRBJ2-3; the D is unclear. CDR3 length: 15 amino acids. CDR1 is MNHEY, CDR2 SVGAGI, per germline. Trimming removed 2 bases at V and 1 base at J, with 10 bases between. DNA of the CDR3: TGTGCCAGCAGTTACGGGGAATTGGGCACAGATACGCAGTATTTT. This sequence encodes CASSYGELGTDTQYF.

At least ten counts were recorded for this clonotype. J is TRBJ2-5 and V is TRBV20-1, with TRBD2 matching 11 bases. Losses at the gene ends were 0 bases for V and 1 base for J; bases not matched to a gene: 4. CDR1 is DFQATT, CDR2 SNEGSKA, per germline (reference sequence). The CDR3 covers 16 residues. The CDR3 loop is CSARDRTSGSQETQYF. The CDR3 DNA reads as TGCAGTGCTAGAGATCGTACTAGCGGGAGCCAAGAGACCCAGTACTTC.

This chain links TRBV7-2 with TRBJ2-1, with 12 bases matching TRBD2. Germline CDR1 is SGHTA and CDR2 is FQGNSA. The trim removed 5 bases at V and 5 bases at J, leaving 7 bases unmatched. This CDR3 has 16 amino acids. CDR3 nucleotides: TGTGCCAGCAGCCTACTACTAGCGGGAGGCAACAATGAGCAGTTCTTC. Its protein product is CASSLLLAGGNNEQFF.

Ten or more counts support this clonotype. V usage is TRBV29-1 and J usage is TRBJ1-1; possible D gene TRBD1, 6 bases. CDR3 size: 12 residues. V lost 5 bases and J lost 4, with 11 bases in between. Germline CDR1 is SQVTM and CDR2 is ANQGSEA. CDR3 nucleotide sequence: TGCAGCGTTCGCACAGGGACCACTGAAGCTTTCTTT. Its translation is CSVRTGTTEAFF.

This chain links TRBV30 with TRBJ1-5, with D unresolved. CDR3 length: 14 amino acids. Germline CDR1 reads GTSNPN; CDR2 reads SVGIG (reference sequence). Trimming stripped 4 bases from V and 2 bases from J, with 12 bases between. The CDR3 here is CAWNKAGGNQPQHF. The CDR3 DNA follows: TGTGCCTGGAATAAAGCGGGTGGCAATCAGCCCCAGCATTTT.

This chain joins TRBV11-2 and TRBJ2-5, with 9 bases lining up with TRBD2. Germline CDR1 reads SGHAT; CDR2 reads FQNNGV. The junction had 12 bases not matched to a gene; V was cut back by 6 bases and J by 4 bases. This CDR3 contains 16 residues. The CDR3 coding sequence is TGTGCCAGCAGAGGGCGCGGGGGGGGGGAATCAGAGACCCAGTACTTC. Translation gives CASRGRGGGESETQYF. Together with reference TRBV11-2 and TRBJ2-5, the CDR3 gives the full variable domain: EAGVAQSPRYKIIEKRQSVAFWCNPISGHATLYWYQQILGQGPKLLIQFQNNGVVDDSQLPKDRFSAERLKGVDSTLKIQPAKLEDSAVYLCASRGRGGGESETQYFGPGTRLLVL.

The J gene is TRBJ2-3, the V gene TRBV5-4, with TRBD2 as a possible D gene (6 bases). The CDR3 sequence is 15 residues long. Germline CDR1 SGHNT, CDR2 YYREEE (reference sequence). Trimming removed 2 bases at V and 2 bases at J, with 12 bases between. CDR3 DNA: TGTGCCAGCAGCTTAGGAGGAGGGAACACAGATACGCAGTATTTT. The encoded protein is CASSLGGGNTDTQYF.

Details on this clonotype: The junction and the germline gene differ at one end; a read error may be behind it. This chain links TRBV10-3 with TRBJ1-1; no firm D call. The CDR3 is 15 amino acids. Looked up from germline, CDR1 is ENHRY and CDR2 is SYGVKD. The DNA for the CDR3 is TGTGCCACCAGTGCGGGAGGGAGGATGAACACTGAAGCTTTCTTT. Residues: CATSAGGRMNTEAFF.

This clonotype was picked up many times. The chain is built from TRBV30 and TRBJ1-5, with D maybe TRBD1 (5 bases). V was shortened by 5 bases and J by 6 bases, with 14 bases between the two germline ends. CDR3 length equals 13 residues. Per the germline V gene, CDR1 is GTSNPN and CDR2 is SVGIG (reference sequence). CDR3 loop: CAWGTVLSQPQHF. The CDR3 DNA follows: TGTGCCTGGGGGACGGTCCTCTCTCAGCCCCAGCATTTT.

The gene calls are TRBV12-3 or TRBV12-4 and TRBJ1-2; D remains ambiguous. V lost 3 bases and J 7 bases, leaving 15 bases between the germline ends. The CDR3 covers 14 residues. In nucleotides, the CDR3 is TGTGCCAGCAGTTTCCGGGGAACACCGATTGGCTACACCTTC. It translates to CASSFRGTPIGYTF.

With respect to this clonotype: This may be a read error: a much more frequent sequence differs by one nucleotide. This rearrangement joins TRBV19 to TRBJ2-3; perhaps TRBD1 as D (5 bases). Looked up from germline, CDR1 is LNHDA and CDR2 is SQIVND (reference sequence). Deletions cut 8 bases from V and 0 bases from J, with 15 bases between. The CDR3 has 15 amino acids. The CDR3 nucleotides are TGTGCCAGTTGCGAGACAGAGTCTAGCACAGATACGCAGTATTTT. This codes for CASCETESSTDTQYF.

The chain employs TRBV6-5 and TRBJ1-5, with TRBD1 as a possible D gene (5 bases). Trimming pared 0 bases from V and 7 bases from J, leaving 16 bases between. The CDR3 contains 16 residues. The germline V gene encodes CDR1 MNHEY and CDR2 SVGAGI. CDR3 nucleotide sequence: TGTGCCAGCAGTTACTCGGCCGGTGGGGGTAGCCAGCCCCAGCATTTT. Encoded protein: CASSYSAGGGSQPQHF.

The V call is TRBV19, the J call TRBJ2-3; possible D gene TRBD2, 5 bases. The CDR3 totals 15 residues. Germline V gene sequence: CDR1 LNHDA, CDR2 SQIVND (reference sequence). V shed 6 bases and J shed 2 bases, with 15 bases lying between them. CDR3 sequence (DNA): TGTGCCAGTAGAACTAGGACCACTTACACAGATACGCAGTATTTT. Residues: CASRTRTTYTDTQYF.

This clonotype has a count of ten or more. The V gene is TRBV5-1, the J gene TRBJ1-1, with TRBD1 matching 7 bases. The CDR3 is 16 amino acids. The trim removed 1 base at V and 4 bases at J, leaving 10 bases unmatched. CDR1 is SGHRS, CDR2 YFSETQ, per germline. The CDR3 nucleotides read TGCGCCAGCAGCTTGAGGGGCCGACAGGGTGGCACTGAAGCTTTCTTT. Translation: CASSLRGRQGGTEAFF.

This clonotype was found a few times. The chain combines TRBV12-3 or TRBV12-4 with TRBJ2-1; TRBD2 agrees at 7 bases. The ends lost 2 bases at V and 2 bases at J; junction bases unmatched: 3. The CDR3 spans 15 residues. The CDR3 loop reads CASSLREGTYNEQFF. CDR3 nucleotide sequence: TGTGCCAGCAGTTTAAGGGAGGGGACCTACAATGAGCAGTTCTTC.

This clonotype was seen repeatedly, ten times or more. The chain combines TRBV5-1 with TRBJ1-1; D perhaps matches TRBD1 (6 bases). Germline V gene data show CDR1 as SGHRS and CDR2 as YFSETQ. Trimming removed 1 base at V and 0 bases at J, with 19 bases between. This CDR3 spans 18 amino acids. CDR3 in DNA: TGCGCCAGCAGCTTGAGGGGCCAGGGGCGAAGCATGAACACTGAAGCTTTCTTT. Protein: CASSLRGQGRSMNTEAFF.